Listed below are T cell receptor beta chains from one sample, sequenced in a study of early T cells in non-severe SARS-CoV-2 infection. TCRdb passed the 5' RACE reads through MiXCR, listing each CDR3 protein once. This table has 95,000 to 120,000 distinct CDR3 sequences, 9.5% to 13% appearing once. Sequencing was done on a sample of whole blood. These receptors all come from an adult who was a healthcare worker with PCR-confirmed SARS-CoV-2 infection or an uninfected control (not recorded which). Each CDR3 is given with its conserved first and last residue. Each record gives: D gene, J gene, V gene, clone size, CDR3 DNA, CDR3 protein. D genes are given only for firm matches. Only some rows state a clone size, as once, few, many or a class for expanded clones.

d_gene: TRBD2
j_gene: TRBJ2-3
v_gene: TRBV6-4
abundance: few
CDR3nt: TGTGCCAGCAGTCCGCTAGCGGGGGCTAGCACAGATACGCAGTATTTT
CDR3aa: CASSPLAGASTDTQYF

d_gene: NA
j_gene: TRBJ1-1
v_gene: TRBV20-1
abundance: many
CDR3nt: TGCAGTGCTAGAGAGCACTCGCAGGGTACTGAAGCTTTCTTT
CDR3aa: CSAREHSQGTEAFF

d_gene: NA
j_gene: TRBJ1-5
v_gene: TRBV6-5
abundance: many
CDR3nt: TGTGCCAGCAGTTACGGGCGGAGTAGCAATCAGCCCCAGCATTTT
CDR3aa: CASSYGRSSNQPQHF

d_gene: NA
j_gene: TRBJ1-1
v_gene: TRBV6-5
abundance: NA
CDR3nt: TGTGCCAGCAGTTACTCAGCGGCCAGGGCCTCTGAAGCTTTCTTT
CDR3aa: CASSYSAARASEAFF

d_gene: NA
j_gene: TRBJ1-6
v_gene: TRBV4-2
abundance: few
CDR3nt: TGTGCCAGCAGCCAAGAAATCGGGTTTAATTCACCCCTCCACTTT
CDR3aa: CASSQEIGFNSPLHF

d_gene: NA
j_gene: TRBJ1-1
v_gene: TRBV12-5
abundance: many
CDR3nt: TGTGCTAGTGCCTTATCCCTGAACACTGAAGCTTTCTTT
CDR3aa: CASALSLNTEAFF

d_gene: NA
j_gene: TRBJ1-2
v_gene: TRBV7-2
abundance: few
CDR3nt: TGTGCCAGCAGCTTAGCGTCTCAGCTACTCGATGGCTACACCTTC
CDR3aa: CASSLASQLLDGYTF

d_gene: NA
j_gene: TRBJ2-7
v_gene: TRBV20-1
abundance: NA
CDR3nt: TGCAGTGCTAGAGCCCCGACAGGCTACGAGCAGTACTTC
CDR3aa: CSARAPTGYEQYF

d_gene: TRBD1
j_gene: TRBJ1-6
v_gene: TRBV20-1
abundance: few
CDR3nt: TGCAGTGCCCCGGACAGGGGGAATAATTCACCCCTCCACTTT
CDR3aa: CSAPDRGNNSPLHF

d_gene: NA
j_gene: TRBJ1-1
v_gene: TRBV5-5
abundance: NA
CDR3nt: TGTGCCAGCAGCGCTACCGACTGGGTGAACACTGAAGCTTTCTTT
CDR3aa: CASSATDWVNTEAFF

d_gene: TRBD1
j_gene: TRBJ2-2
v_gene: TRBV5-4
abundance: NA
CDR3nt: TGTGCCAGCAGCTTCGACAGGGGGCCGAACACCGGGGAGCTGTTTTTT
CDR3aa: CASSFDRGPNTGELFF

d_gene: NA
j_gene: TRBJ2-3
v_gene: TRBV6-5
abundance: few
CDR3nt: TGTGCCAGCAGTTACCAGGGCGTATCAGATACGCAGTATTTT
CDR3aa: CASSYQGVSDTQYF

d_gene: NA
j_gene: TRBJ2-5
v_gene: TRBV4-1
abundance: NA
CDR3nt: TGCGCCAGCAGCCAAGATCAAGCCGGAAAGACCCAGTACTTC
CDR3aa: CASSQDQAGKTQYF

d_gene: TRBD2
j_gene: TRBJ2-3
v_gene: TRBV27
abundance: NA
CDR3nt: TGTGCCAGCAGTACCCGGACTAGCGGGAGGGCTGGCTATACGCAGTATTTT
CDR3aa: CASSTRTSGRAGYTQYF

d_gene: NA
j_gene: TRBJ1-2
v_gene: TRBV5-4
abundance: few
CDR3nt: TGTGCCAGCAGCTTGGCCGGGGGCGCAGGTGGCTACACCTTC
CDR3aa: CASSLAGGAGGYTF

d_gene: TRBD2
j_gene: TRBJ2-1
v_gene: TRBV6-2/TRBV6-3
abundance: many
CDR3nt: TGTGCCAGCAGTTACGGGAGGGCTACCTACAATGAGCAGTTCTTC
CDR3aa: CASSYGRATYNEQFF

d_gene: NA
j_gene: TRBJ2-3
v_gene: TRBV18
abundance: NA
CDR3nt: TGTGCCAGCTCACCACCGAGACGCACAGATACGCAGTATTTT
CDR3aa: CASSPPRRTDTQYF

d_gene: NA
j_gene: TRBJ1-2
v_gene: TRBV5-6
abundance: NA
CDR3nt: TGTGCCAGCAGCCCTACGAATGTTCCGTATGGCTACACCTTC
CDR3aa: CASSPTNVPYGYTF

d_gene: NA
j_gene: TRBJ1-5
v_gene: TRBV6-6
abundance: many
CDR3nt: TGTGCCAGCAGTTACAACACAGGTCAGCCCCAGCATTTT
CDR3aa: CASSYNTGQPQHF

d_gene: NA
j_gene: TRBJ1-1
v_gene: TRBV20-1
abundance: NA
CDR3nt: TGCAGTGCGGACCTAGGAAAGGACACTGAAGCTTTCTTT
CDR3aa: CSADLGKDTEAFF

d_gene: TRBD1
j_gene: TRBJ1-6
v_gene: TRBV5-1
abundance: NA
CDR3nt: TGCGCCAGCAGCTTGGGACAGGGCTATAATTCACCCCTCCACTTT
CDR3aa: CASSLGQGYNSPLHF

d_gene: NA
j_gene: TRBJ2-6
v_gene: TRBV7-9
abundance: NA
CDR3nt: TGTGCCAGCAGCGAAGGACTCCGAGGGGCTGGGGCCAACGTCCTGACTTTC
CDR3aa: CASSEGLRGAGANVLTF

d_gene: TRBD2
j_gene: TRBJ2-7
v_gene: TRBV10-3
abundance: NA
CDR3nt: TGTGCCATCAGTGACCTACTAGCGGACCACTACGAGCAGTACTTC
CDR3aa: CAISDLLADHYEQYF

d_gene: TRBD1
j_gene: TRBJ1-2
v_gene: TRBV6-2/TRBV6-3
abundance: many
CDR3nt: TGTGCCAGCAGTTACTCGAGTCGAGACAGGGTCTATGGCTACACCTTC
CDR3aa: CASSYSSRDRVYGYTF

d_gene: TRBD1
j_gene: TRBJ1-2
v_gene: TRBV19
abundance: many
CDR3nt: TGTGCCAGTAGTACGAGCCACGGGACAGGAGGGTCTGGCTACACCTTC
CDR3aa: CASSTSHGTGGSGYTF

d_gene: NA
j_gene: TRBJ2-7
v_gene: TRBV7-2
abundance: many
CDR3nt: TGTGCCAGCAGCTTTGCTCCAACCTACGAGCAGTACTTC
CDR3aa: CASSFAPTYEQYF